The next 2 T cell receptor beta chains were all read from a single sample in a study of cytomegalovirus exposure and HLA in healthy donors. Primers for the PCR totalled 60 Vbeta and 13 Jbeta. Sequencing used immunoSEQ multiplex PCR; TCRdb keeps in-frame clones, though not all of them. The sample lists over 100,000 clones, 60% to 80% occurring once. The sample consisted of PBMCs. These receptors originate from a man aged 60-69 years in good health and CMV-seropositive.

The rearrangement uses TRBV4-3 and TRBJ2-2; TRBD2 matches 13 bases. This CDR3 is 15 amino acids long. V shed 3 bases, J shed 5 bases, and the junction held 0 bases outside the gene matches. The V gene's germline CDR1 is LGHNA and CDR2 YSLEER. The CDR3, as DNA: TGCGCCAGCAGCCAGGGACTAGCGGGGACCGGGGAGCTGTTTTTT. This codes for CASSQGLAGTGELFF.

The rearrangement joins TRBV6-5 to TRBJ1-2; tentatively, D is TRBD1 (6 bases). This CDR3 is 15 amino acids long. With 3 bases removed from V and 5 bases from J, the gap between germline ends came to 16 bases. Germline V gene lookup returns CDR1 MNHEY and CDR2 SVGAGI. CDR3 sequence: CASSYGAGTTYGYTF. CDR3 sequence (DNA): TGTGCCAGCAGTTATGGCGCCGGGACAACGTATGGCTACACCTTC.